The 10 T cell receptor beta chains below were found in one sample sequenced in a study of blood T cells in healthy people across ages (dated by TCRdb to about 2015). Library method: 5' RACE. Instrument on record: Illumina HiSeq 2500. A second PCR of roughly 7 to 11 cycles was performed with a sample-barcoded 5' primer and a J-beta primer mix. TCRdb reran the public reads through fastp at Q25 and MiXCR, keeping productive beta chains. Entries that share a CDR3 protein sequence are merged under the most common genes and DNA. Counted in this sample were hundreds of thousands of distinct CDR3 sequences; approximately 48% of them appeared once. The ten biggest clones cover about a fifth of the sample. Sequenced: blood. The receptors originated from a man aged 55 to 69 in good health.

This clonotype occurred many times. The chain employs TRBV4-1 and TRBJ2-3; TRBD2 aligns across 13 bases. The CDR3 has 21 residues. V lost 4 bases to trimming and J lost 0 bases; unmatched junction nucleotides: 16. Per germline, CDR1 MGHRA and CDR2 YSYEKL. The CDR3 nucleotides read TGCGCCAGCAGCCGATCCTTAGGACTAGCGGGGGAGCGAGTAAGCACAGATACGCAGTATTTT. The encoded protein is CASSRSLGLAGERVSTDTQYF.

The rearrangement joins TRBV9 to TRBJ2-1; either TRBD1 or TRBD2 may supply D (6 bases each). CDR1 is SGDLS, CDR2 YYNGEE, per germline. Trimming took off 3 bases at V and 3 bases at J, with 16 bases between the two ends. This CDR3 spans 16 amino acids. The CDR3 nucleotides read TGTGCCAGCAGCGGGGGGTGGGGGGCGATCTACAATGAGCAGTTCTTC. It specifies CASSGGWGAIYNEQFF.

This clonotype was counted between two and nine times. V gene TRBV6-2 or TRBV6-3 combines with J gene TRBJ2-7; TRBD2 matches at 7 bases. This CDR3 comprises 15 residues. Germline loops: CDR1 MNHEY, CDR2 SVGEGT. With V trimmed by 2 bases and J by 3 bases, 7 bases remained unmatched. The DNA for the CDR3 is TGTGCCAGCAGTTACGGAGCGGGACCCAGCTACGAGCAGTACTTC. Its translation: CASSYGAGPSYEQYF.

As concerns this clonotype: One end of the junction does not line up with germline, which may come from a read error. This sequence joins TRBV20-1 and TRBJ2-7; 7 nucleotides agree with TRBD2. The DNA matches TRBJ2-5 better at its end, which makes the J call doubtful. CDR1 DFQATT and CDR2 SNEGSKA come from the germline V gene (reference sequence). The CDR3 totals 14 residues. The CDR3 region is CSARRGGRQGTQYF. CDR3 nucleotides: TGCAGTGCTAGACGCGGGGGAAGACAAGGGACCCAGTACTTC.

V gene TRBV5-6 combines with J gene TRBJ2-5; D unclear. Per the germline V gene, CDR1 is SGHDT and CDR2 is YYEEEE. The CDR3 runs to 14 residues. The V and J ends lost 3 bases and 5 bases respectively, with 14 bases between them. The CDR3 here is CASSSRQLGETQYF. Here the CDR3 DNA reads TGTGCCAGCAGCTCCCGCCAACTTGGGGAGACCCAGTACTTC.

In its sample, this clonotype was seen a few times. The gene calls are TRBV6-2 or TRBV6-3 and TRBJ2-2; TRBD1 is a possible D gene (6 bases). Trimming took 0 bases from V and 7 from J, leaving 15 bases between them. Germline CDR1 and CDR2: MNHEY and SVGEGT. The CDR3 is made up of 16 amino acids. CDR3 DNA sequence: TGTGCCAGCAGTTACTCCATGGGACACTGGGGCGGGGAGCTGTTTTTT. Translated: CASSYSMGHWGGELFF.

This clonotype was seen only a few times. The rearrangement links TRBV14 to TRBJ1-2, with unresolved D. V shed 4 bases and J shed 8 bases, with 20 bases lying between them. The CDR3 is 15 amino acids. Per the germline V gene, CDR1 is SGHDN and CDR2 is FVKESK. The CDR3 region has the DNA TGTGCCAGCAGCCCCAACCGGGCGTCAACGAGAGGCTACACCTTC. Protein sequence: CASSPNRASTRGYTF.

CDR3 DNA: TGCGCCAGCAGCCGGGACGGGACCCCCAAAAACATTCAGTACTTC. Its protein is CASSRDGTPKNIQYF. This sequence joins TRBV5-1 and TRBJ2-4; the D gene could be TRBD1 or TRBD2 (5 bases each). Germline CDR1 reads SGHRS; CDR2 reads YFSETQ. The CDR3 spans 15 residues. V was shortened by 4 bases and J by 2 bases, with 13 bases between the two germline ends.

The chain uses TRBV10-2 and TRBJ2-1, with D unresolved. Germline-derived CDR1 and CDR2 are WSHSY and SAAADI. This CDR3 contains 12 residues. The germline V and J ends were trimmed by 2 bases and 12 bases, with 11 bases remaining between them. CDR3 protein: CASSEPSTGQFF. For the CDR3, the DNA is TGCGCCAGCAGTGAGCCGAGCACGGGGCAGTTCTTC.

The chain joins TRBV20-1 to TRBJ2-5; 13 bases align to TRBD2. Germline V gene lookup returns CDR1 DFQATT and CDR2 SNEGSKA (reference sequence). The J segment lost 4 bases and the V segment lost 6 bases, leaving 17 bases of the junction unmatched. This CDR3 has 18 residues. CDR3 sequence: CSAKRTSGGARALETQYF. For the CDR3, the DNA is TGCAGTGCGAAAAGAACTAGCGGGGGGGCCCGGGCGCTAGAGACCCAGTACTTC.